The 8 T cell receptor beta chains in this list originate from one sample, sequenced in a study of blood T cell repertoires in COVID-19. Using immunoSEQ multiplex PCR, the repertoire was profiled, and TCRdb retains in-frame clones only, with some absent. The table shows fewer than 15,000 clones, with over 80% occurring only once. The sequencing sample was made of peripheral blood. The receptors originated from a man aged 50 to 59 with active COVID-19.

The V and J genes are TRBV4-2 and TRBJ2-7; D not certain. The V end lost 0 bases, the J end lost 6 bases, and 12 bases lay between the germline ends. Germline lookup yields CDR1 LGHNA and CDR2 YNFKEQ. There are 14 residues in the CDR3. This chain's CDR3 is CASSQDLGVPEQYF. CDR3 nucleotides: TGTGCCAGCAGCCAAGATCTCGGAGTTCCCGAGCAGTACTTC.

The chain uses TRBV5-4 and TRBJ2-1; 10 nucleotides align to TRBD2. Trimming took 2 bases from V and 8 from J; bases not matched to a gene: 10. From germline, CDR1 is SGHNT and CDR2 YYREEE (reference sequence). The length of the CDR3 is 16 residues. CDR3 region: CASSLLAGPPDDEQFF. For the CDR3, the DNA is TGTGCCAGCAGCTTACTAGCGGGACCACCAGACGATGAGCAGTTCTTC.

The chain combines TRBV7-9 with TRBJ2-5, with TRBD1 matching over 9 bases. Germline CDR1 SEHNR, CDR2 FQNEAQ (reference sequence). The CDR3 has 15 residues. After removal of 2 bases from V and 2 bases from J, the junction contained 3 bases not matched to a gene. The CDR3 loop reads CASSLRGQGQETQYF. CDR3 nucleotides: TGTGCCAGCAGCTTAAGGGGACAGGGTCAAGAGACCCAGTACTTC.

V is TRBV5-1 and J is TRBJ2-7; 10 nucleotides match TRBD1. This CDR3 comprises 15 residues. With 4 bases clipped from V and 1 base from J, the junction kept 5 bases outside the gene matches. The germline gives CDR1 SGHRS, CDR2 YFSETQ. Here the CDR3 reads CASSPGQGWSYEQYF. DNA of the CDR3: TGCGCCAGCAGCCCGGGACAGGGGTGGTCCTACGAGCAGTACTTC.

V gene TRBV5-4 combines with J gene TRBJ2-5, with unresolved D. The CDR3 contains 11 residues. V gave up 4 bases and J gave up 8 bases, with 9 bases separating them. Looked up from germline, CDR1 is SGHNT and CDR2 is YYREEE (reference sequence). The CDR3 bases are TGTGCCAGCAGCGACTCTGAAACCCAGTACTTC. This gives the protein CASSDSETQYF.

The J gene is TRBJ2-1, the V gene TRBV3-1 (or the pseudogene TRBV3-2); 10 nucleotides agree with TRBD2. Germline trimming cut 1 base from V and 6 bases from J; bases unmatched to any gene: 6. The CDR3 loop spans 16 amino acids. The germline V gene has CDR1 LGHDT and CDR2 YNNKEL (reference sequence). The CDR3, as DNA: TGTGCCAGCAGCCAAGTGGGGCTAGCGGGAGTCAATGAGCAGTTCTTC. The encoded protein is CASSQVGLAGVNEQFF.

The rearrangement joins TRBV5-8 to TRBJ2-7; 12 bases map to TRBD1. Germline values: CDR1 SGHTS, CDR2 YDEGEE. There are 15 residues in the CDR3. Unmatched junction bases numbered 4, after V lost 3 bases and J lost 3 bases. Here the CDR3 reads CASSSRDRGLYEQYF. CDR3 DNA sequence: TGTGCCAGCAGCTCCCGGGACAGGGGGCTCTACGAGCAGTACTTC.

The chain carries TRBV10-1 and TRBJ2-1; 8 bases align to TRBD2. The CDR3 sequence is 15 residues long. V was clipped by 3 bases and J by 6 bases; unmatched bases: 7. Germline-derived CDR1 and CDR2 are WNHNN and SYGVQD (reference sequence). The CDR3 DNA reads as TGCGCCAGCAGTGAAATAAGCGGGAGCGTCAATGAGCAGTTCTTC. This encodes CASSEISGSVNEQFF.